This T cell receptor (beta chain) was identified during a study of cytomegalovirus exposure and HLA in healthy donors. About this clone: Its antigen remains unknown.

The germline V gene has CDR1 PRHDT and CDR2 FYEKMQ (reference sequence). Losses at the gene ends were 0 bases for V and 4 bases for J; bases not matched to a gene: 0. The CDR3 runs 14 residues. The PCR contained 60 Vbeta and 13 Jbeta primers. Sequencing was performed with immunoSEQ multiplex PCR; in TCRdb, only in-frame clones are kept and a portion is missing. The sample gives approximately 200,000 clones, 74% of which show up once; about 3.1% is in the top ten. Study-level results: Some 17,000 TCR beta sequences were associated with HLA alleles at 0.05 false discovery rate in a later analysis. Per a prior analysis, the majority of TCR beta V segments were productive roughly 90% or roughly 30% of the time.

The sample taken for sequencing was PBMCs. This TCR derives from a woman younger than 45 in good health and CMV-seropositive. This sequence joins TRBV13 and TRBJ2-7; 10 nucleotides line up with TRBD2. The CDR3, as DNA: TGTGCCAGCAGCTTAGGGACTAGCGGGTACGAGCAGTACTTC. This codes for CASSLGTSGYEQYF. The complete variable domain, with remaining parts taken from reference TRBV13 and TRBJ2-7, reads AAGVIQSPRHLIKEKRETATLKCYPIPRHDTVYWYQQGPGQDPQFLISFYEKMQSDKGSIPDRFSAQQFSDYHSELNMSSLELGDSALYFCASSLGTSGYEQYFGPGTRLTVT.